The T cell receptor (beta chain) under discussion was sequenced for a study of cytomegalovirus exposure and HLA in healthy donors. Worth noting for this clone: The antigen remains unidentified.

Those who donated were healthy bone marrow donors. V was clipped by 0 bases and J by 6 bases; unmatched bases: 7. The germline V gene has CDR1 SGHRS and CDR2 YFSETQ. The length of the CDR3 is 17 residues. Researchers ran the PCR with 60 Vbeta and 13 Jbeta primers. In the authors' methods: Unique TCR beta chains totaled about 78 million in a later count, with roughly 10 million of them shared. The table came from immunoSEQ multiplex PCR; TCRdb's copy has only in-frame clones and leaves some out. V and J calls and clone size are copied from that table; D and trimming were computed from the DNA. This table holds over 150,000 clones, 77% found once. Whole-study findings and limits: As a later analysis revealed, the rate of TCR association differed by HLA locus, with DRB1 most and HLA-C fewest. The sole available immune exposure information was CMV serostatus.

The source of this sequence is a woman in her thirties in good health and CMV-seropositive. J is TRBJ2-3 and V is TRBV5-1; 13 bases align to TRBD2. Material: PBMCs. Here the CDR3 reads CASSLETSGRLGDTQYF. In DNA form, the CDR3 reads TGCGCCAGCAGCTTGGAGACTAGCGGGAGGTTAGGTGATACGCAGTATTTT.